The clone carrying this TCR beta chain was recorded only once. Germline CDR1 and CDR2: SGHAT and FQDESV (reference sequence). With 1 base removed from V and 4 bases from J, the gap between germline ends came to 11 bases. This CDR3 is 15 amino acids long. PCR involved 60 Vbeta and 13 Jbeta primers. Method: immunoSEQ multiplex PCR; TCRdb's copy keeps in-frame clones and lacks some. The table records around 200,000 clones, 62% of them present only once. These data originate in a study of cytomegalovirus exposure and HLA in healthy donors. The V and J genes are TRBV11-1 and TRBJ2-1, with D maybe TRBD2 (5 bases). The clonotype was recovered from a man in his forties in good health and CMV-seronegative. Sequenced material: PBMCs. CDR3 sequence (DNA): TGTGCCAGCAGCTTAGTCGTCGGGGAATACAATGAGCAGTTCTTC. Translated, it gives CASSLVVGEYNEQFF. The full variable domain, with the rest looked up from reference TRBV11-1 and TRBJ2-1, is EAEVAQSPRYKITEKSQAVAFWCDPISGHATLYWYRQILGQGPELLVQFQDESVVDDSQLPKDRFSAERLKGVDSTLKIQPAELGDSAMYLCASSLVVGEYNEQFFGPGTRLTVL.